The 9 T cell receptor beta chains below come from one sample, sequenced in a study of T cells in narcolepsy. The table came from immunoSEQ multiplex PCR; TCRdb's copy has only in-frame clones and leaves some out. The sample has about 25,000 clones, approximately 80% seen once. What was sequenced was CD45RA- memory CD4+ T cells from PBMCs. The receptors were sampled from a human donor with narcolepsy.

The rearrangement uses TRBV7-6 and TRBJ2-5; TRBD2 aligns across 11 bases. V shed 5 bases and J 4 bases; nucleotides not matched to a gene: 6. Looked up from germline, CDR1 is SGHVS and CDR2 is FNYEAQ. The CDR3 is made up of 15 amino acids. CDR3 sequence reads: CASSPLAGGSETQYF. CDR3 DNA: TGTGCCAGCAGCCCCTTAGCGGGGGGGTCAGAGACCCAGTACTTC.

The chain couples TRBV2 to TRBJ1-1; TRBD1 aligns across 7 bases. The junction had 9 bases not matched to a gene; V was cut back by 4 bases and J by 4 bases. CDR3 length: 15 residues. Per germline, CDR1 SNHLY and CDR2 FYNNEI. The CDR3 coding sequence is TGTGCCAGCAGTGCGAGGGTACAGGGGAGCACTGAAGCTTTCTTT. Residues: CASSARVQGSTEAFF.

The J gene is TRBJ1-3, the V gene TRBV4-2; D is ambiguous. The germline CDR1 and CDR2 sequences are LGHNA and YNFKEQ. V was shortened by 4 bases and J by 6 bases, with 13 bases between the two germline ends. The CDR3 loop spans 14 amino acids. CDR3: CASSPGRDENTIYF. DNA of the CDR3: TGTGCCAGCAGCCCCGGGAGGGATGAAAACACCATATATTTT.

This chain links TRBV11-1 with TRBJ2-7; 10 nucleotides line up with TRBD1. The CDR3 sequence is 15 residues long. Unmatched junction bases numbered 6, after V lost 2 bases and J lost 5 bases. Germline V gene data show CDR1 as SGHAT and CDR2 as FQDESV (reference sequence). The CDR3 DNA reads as TGTGCCAGCAGCTTACCGGGACAGGGGAACCACGAGCAGTACTTC. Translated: CASSLPGQGNHEQYF.

CDR3 nucleotides: TGTGCCAGTAGTAGTAGTGCTAACTATGGCTACACCTTC. This encodes CASSSSANYGYTF. The V and J genes are TRBV19 and TRBJ1-2; D gene ambiguous. This CDR3 is 13 amino acids long. V lost 4 bases to trimming and J lost 0 bases, with 6 bases between them. CDR1 LNHDA and CDR2 SQIVND come from the germline V gene (reference sequence).

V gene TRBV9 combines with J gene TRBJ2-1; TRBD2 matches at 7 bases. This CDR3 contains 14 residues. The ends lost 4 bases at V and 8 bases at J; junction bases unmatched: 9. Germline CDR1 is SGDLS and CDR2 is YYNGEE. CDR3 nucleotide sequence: TGTGCCAGCAGCCCCCGCCAGCGGGGTGATGAGCAGTTCTTC. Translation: CASSPRQRGDEQFF.

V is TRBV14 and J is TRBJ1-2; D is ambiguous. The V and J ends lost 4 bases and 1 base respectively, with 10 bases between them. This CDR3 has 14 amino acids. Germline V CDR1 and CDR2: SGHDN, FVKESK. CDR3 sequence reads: CASSPRDLNYGYTF. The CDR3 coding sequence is TGTGCCAGCAGCCCCCGAGACCTTAACTATGGCTACACCTTC.

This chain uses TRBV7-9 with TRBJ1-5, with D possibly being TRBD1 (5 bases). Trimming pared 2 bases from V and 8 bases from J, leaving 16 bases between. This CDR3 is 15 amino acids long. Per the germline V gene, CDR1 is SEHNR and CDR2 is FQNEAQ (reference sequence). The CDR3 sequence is CASSLWGNGGEPQHF. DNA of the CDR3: TGTGCCAGCAGCTTATGGGGCAACGGGGGGGAGCCCCAGCATTTT.

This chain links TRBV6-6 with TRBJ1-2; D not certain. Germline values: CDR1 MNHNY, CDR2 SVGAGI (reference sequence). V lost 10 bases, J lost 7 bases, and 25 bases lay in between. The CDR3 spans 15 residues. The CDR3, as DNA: TGTGCCATTATAGATCAGGCCCAGCCGATTTCTGGCTACACCTTC. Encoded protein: CAIIDQAQPISGYTF.